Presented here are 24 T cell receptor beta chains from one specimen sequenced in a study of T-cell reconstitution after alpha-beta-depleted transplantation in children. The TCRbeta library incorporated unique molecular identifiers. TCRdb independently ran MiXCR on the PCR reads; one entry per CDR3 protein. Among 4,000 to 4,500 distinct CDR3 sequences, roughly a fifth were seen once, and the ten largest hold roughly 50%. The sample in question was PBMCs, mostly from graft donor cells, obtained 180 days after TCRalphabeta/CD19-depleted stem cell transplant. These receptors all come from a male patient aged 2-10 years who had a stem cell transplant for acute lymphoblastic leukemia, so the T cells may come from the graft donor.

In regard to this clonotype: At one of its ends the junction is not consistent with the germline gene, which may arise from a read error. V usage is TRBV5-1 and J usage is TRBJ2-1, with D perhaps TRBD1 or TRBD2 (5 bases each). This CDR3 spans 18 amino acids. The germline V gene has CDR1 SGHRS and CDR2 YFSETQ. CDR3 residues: CASSSGLIAGPTRNVQFF. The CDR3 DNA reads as TGCGCCAGCAGCTCGGGGCTGATCGCGGGTCCTACCCGCAATGTGCAGTTCTTC.

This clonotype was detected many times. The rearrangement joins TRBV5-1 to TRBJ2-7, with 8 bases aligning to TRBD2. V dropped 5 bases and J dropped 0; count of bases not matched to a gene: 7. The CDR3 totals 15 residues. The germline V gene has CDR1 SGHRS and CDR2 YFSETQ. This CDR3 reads CASSFTGTSSYEQYF. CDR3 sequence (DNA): TGCGCCAGCAGTTTTACCGGGACTAGCTCCTACGAGCAGTACTTC.

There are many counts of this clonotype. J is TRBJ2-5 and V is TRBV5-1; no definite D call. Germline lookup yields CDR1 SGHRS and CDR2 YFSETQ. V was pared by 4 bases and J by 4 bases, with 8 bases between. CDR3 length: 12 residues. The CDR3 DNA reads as TGCGCCAGCAGCCTATTTGGAGAGACCCAGTACTTC. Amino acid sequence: CASSLFGETQYF.

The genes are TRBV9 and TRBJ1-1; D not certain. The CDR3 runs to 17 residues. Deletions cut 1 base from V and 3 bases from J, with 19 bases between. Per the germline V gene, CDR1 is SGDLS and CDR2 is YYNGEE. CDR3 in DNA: TGTGCCAGCAGCGTACGGCTGGGAGTCGTGGCACACACTGAAGCTTTCTTT. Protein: CASSVRLGVVAHTEAFF.

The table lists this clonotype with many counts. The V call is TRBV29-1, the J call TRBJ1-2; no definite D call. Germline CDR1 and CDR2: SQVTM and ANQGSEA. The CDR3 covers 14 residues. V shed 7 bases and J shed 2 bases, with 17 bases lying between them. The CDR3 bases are TGCAGCGCGTTGGACGGAGGCACAAACTATGGCTACACCTTC. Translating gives CSALDGGTNYGYTF.

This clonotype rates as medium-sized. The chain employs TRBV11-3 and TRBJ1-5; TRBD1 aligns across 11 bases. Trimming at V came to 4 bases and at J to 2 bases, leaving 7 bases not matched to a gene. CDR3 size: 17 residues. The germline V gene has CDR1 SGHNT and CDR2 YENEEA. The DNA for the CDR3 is TGTGCCAGCAGCTCCGGGACAGGGGGAATGCGCAATCAGCCCCAGCATTTT. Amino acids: CASSSGTGGMRNQPQHF.

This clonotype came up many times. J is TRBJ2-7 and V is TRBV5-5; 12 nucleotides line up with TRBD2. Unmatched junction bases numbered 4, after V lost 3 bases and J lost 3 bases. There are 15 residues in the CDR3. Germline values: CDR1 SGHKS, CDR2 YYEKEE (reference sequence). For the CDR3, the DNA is TGTGCCAGCAGCTATCTAGCGGGAGGGGGCTACGAGCAGTACTTC. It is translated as CASSYLAGGGYEQYF.

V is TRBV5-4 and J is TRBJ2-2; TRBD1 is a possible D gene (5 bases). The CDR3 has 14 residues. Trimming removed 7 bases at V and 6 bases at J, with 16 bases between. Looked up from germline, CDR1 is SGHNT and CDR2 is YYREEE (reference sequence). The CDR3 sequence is CASGPGLPAGELFF. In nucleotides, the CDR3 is TGTGCCAGCGGCCCAGGGCTCCCCGCCGGGGAGCTGTTTTTT.

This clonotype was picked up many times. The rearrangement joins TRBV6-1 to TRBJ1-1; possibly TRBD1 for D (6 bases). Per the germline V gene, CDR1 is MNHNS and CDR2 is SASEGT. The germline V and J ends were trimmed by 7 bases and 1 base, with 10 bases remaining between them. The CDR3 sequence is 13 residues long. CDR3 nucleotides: TGTGCCAGCACCGAAGGGGGGAACACTGAAGCTTTCTTT. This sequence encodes CASTEGGNTEAFF.

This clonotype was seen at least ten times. The CDR3 nucleotides are TGTGCCAGCACCCTGTGGGGAGGGGCTGGAAACACCATATATTTT. This sequence encodes CASTLWGGAGNTIYF. The V gene is TRBV7-9, the J gene TRBJ1-3, with a weak D call TRBD1 (5 bases). The CDR3 sequence is 15 residues long. The V end was cut by 7 bases, the J end by 2 bases, with 15 bases between. Per germline, CDR1 SEHNR and CDR2 FQNEAQ (reference sequence).

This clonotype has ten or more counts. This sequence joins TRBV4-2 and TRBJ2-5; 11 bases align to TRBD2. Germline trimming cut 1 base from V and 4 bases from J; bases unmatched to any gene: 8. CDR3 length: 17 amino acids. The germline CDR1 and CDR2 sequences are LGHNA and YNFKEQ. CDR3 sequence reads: CASSQGVAGGPTETQYF. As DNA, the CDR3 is TGTGCCAGCAGCCAAGGTGTAGCGGGAGGGCCAACAGAGACCCAGTACTTC.

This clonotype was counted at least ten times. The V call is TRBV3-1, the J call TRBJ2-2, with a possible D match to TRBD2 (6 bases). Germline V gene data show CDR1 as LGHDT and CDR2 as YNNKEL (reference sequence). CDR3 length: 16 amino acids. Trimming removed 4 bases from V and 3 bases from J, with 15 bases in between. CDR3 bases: TGTGCCAGCAGCCCCCACACTAGCAAGTACACCGGGGAGCTGTTTTTT. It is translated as CASSPHTSKYTGELFF.

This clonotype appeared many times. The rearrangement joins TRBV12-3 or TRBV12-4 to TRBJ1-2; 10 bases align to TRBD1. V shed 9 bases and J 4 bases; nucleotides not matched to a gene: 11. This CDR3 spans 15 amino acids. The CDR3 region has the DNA TGTGCCAGTACGACAGGGGGCGGAAAGGCCTATGGCTACACCTTC. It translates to CASTTGGGKAYGYTF.

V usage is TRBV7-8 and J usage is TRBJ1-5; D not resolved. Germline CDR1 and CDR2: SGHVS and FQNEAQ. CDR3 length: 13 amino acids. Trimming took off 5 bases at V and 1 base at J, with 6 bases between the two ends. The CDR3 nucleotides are TGTGCCAGCAGCATAGACAGCAATCAGCCCCAGCATTTT. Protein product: CASSIDSNQPQHF.

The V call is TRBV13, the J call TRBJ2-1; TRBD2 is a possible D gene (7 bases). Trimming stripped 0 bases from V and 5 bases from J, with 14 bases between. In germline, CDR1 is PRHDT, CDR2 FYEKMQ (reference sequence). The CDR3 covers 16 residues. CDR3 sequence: CASSLGSGGLNNEQFF. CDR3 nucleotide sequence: TGTGCCAGCAGCTTAGGATCCGGGGGGCTCAACAATGAGCAGTTCTTC. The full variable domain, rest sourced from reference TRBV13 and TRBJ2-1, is AAGVIQSPRHLIKEKRETATLKCYPIPRHDTVYWYQQGPGQDPQFLISFYEKMQSDKGSIPDRFSAQQFSDYHSELNMSSLELGDSALYFCASSLGSGGLNNEQFFGPGTRLTVL.

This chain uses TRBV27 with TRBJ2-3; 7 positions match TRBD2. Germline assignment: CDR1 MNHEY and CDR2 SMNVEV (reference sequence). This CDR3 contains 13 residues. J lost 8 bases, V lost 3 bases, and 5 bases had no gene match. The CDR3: CASSLSGAGTQYF. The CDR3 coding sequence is TGTGCCAGCAGTTTGAGCGGGGCGGGTACGCAGTATTTT.

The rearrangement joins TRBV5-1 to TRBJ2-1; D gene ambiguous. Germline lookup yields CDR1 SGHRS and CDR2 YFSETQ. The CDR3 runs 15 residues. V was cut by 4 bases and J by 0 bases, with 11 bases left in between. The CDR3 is CASSLQASSYNEQFF. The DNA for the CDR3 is TGCGCCAGCAGCCTCCAGGCTAGCTCCTACAATGAGCAGTTCTTC.

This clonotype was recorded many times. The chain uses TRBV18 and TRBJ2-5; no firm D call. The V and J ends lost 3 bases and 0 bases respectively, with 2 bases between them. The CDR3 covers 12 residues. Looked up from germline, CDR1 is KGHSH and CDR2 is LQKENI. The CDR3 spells CASSPYQETQYF. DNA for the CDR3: TGTGCCAGCTCACCCTACCAAGAGACCCAGTACTTC. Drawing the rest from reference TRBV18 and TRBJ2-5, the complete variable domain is NAGVMQNPRHLVRRRGQEARLRCSPMKGHSHVYWYRQLPEEGLKFMVYLQKENIIDESGMPKERFSAEFPKEGPSILRIQQVVRGDSAAYFCASSPYQETQYFGPGTRLLVL.

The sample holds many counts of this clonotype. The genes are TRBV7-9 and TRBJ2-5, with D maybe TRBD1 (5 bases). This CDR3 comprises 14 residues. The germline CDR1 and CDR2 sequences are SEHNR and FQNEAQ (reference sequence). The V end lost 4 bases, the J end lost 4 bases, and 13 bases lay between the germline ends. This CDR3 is CASSSSGWGETQYF. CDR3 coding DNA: TGTGCCAGCAGCTCTTCAGGGTGGGGAGAGACCCAGTACTTC. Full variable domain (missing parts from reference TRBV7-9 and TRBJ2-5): DTGVSQNPRHKITKRGQNVTFRCDPISEHNRLYWYRQTLGQGPEFLTYFQNEAQLEKSRLLSDRFSAERPKGSFSTLEIQRTEQGDSAMYLCASSSSGWGETQYFGPGTRLLVL.

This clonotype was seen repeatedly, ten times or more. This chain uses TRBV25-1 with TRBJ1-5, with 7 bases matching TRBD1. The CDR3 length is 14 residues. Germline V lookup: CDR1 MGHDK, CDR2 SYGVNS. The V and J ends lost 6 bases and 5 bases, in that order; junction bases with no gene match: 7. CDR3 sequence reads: CASSSQGVYQPQHF. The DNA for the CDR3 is TGTGCCAGCAGCTCTCAGGGGGTATATCAGCCCCAGCATTTT.

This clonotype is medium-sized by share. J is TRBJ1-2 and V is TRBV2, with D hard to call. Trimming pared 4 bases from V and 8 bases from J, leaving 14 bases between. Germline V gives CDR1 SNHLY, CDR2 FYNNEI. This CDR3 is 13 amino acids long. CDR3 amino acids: CASSVVEALGYTF. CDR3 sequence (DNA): TGTGCCAGCAGTGTCGTGGAGGCTCTGGGCTACACCTTC.

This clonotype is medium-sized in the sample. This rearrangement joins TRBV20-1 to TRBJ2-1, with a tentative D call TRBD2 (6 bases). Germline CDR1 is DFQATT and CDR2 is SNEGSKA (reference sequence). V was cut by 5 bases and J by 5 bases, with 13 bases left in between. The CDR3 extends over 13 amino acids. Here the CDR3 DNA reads TGCAGTGCTGAGTCCGGGAGCGACAATGAGCAGTTCTTC. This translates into CSAESGSDNEQFF.

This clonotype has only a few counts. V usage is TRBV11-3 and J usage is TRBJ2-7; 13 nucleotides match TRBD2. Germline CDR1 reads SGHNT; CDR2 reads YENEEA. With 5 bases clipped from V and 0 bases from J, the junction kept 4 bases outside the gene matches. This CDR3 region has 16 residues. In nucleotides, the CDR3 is TGTGCCAGCAGCCCGGGACTAGCGGGGACCTCCTACGAGCAGTACTTC. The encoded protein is CASSPGLAGTSYEQYF.

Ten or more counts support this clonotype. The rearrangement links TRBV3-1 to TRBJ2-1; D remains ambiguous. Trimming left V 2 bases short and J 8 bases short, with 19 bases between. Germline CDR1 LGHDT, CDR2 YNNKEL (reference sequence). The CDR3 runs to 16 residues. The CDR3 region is CASSQRAQPWADEQFF. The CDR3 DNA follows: TGTGCCAGCAGCCAACGGGCCCAGCCGTGGGCGGATGAGCAGTTCTTC.